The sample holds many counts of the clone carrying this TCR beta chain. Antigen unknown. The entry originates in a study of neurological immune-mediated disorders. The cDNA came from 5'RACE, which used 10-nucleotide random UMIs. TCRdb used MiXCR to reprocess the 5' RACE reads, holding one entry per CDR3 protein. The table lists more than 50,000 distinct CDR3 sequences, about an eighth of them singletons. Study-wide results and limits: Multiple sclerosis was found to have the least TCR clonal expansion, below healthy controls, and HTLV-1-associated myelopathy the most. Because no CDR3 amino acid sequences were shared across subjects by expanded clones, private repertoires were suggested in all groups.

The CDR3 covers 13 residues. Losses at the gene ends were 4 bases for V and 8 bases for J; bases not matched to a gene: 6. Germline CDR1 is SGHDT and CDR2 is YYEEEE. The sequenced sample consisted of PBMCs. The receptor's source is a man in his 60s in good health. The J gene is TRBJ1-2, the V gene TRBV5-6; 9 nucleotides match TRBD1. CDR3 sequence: CASSLGTGRGYTF. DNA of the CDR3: TGTGCCAGCAGCCTAGGGACAGGGAGAGGCTACACCTTC.